One sample yielded the 5 T cell receptor beta chains listed below, sequenced in a study of cytomegalovirus exposure and HLA in healthy donors. The method was immunoSEQ multiplex PCR; TCRdb's version includes in-frame clones alone and lacks a portion of them. Here the sample spans about 60,000 clones, around 96% being singletons. The sequenced sample consisted of PBMCs. All receptors come from a man between 18 and 29 years old in good health and CMV-seronegative.

This chain uses TRBV4-1 with TRBJ2-2; 12 nucleotides agree with TRBD2. Germline CDR1 MGHRA, CDR2 YSYEKL. The CDR3 is made up of 15 amino acids. The ends lost 3 bases at V and 6 bases at J; junction bases unmatched: 2. The CDR3 reads CASSQPSGRAGELFF. CDR3 bases: TGCGCCAGCAGCCAGCCTAGCGGGAGGGCCGGGGAGCTGTTTTTT.

The chain combines TRBV9 with TRBJ2-1, with TRBD2 matching 15 bases. Germline loops: CDR1 SGDLS, CDR2 YYNGEE. V gave up 4 bases and J gave up 3 bases; unmatched junction bases: 5. CDR3 size: 17 residues. The CDR3 DNA reads as TGTGCCAGCAGCCCGGGACTAGCGGGAGGCCTCTACAATGAGCAGTTCTTC. Translation gives CASSPGLAGGLYNEQFF.

Only one count was recorded for this clone. The CDR3 loop is CASNSRGQSGELFF. The CDR3 DNA reads TGTGCCAGCAATTCCCGTGGACAGTCCGGGGAGCTGTTTTTT. This chain joins TRBV28 and TRBJ2-2, with a possible D match to TRBD1 (6 bases). Trimming removed 7 bases from V and 6 bases from J, with 15 bases in between. Germline CDR1 and CDR2: MDHEN and SYDVKM. The CDR3 covers 14 residues.

This clone was seen just once. The chain combines TRBV11-2 with TRBJ2-1; D perhaps matches TRBD2 (5 bases). The length of the CDR3 is 15 residues. Germline CDR1 and CDR2: SGHAT and FQNNGV. Trimming removed 3 bases at V and 6 bases at J, with 15 bases between. CDR3 coding DNA: TGTGCCAGCAGCTTTATGACTACTCTGGCCAATGAGCAGTTCTTC. It yields the protein CASSFMTTLANEQFF.

J is TRBJ2-5 and V is TRBV10-2; TRBD1 matches at 7 bases. Trimming at V came to 3 bases and at J to 1 base, leaving 5 bases not matched to a gene. The germline V gene has CDR1 WSHSY and CDR2 SAAADI. The length of the CDR3 is 15 residues. CDR3 nucleotides: TGCGCCAGCAGTGAACTCGGACAGGTCCAAGAGACCCAGTACTTC. It encodes CASSELGQVQETQYF.